Below are 9 T cell receptor beta chains sequenced from a single sample in a study of Ad26.COV2.S vaccination and SARS-CoV-2 variants. TCRdb keeps only in-frame clones here, not all; method: immunoSEQ multiplex PCR. The top ten clones hold approximately 3.7% of a sample with 400,000 or so clones, 80% to 90% of them seen once. The treatment: about 20 received Ad26.COV2.S at low or high dose, single or two shots; roughly five received placebo; per-sample allocation not given. Specimens were obtained on day 63 following the first vaccine or placebo injection. The specimen comprised peripheral blood, sampled in a trial of Ad26.COV2.S vaccine versus placebo. The receptors stem from a person aged 18-60 years who received the Ad26.COV2.S COVID-19 vaccine or a placebo.

The chain has TRBV2 and TRBJ1-1; D remains ambiguous. Germline V gene sequence: CDR1 SNHLY, CDR2 FYNNEI. V lost 2 bases to trimming and J lost 0 bases, with 7 bases between them. This CDR3 contains 14 residues. The CDR3 spells CASSEIGLNTEAFF. Written as DNA, the CDR3 is TGTGCCAGCAGTGAAATAGGGCTGAACACTGAAGCTTTCTTT.

The rearrangement joins TRBV5-8 to TRBJ1-3; 7 nucleotides match TRBD1. Unmatched junction bases numbered 10, after V lost 4 bases and J lost 0 bases. This CDR3 has 17 residues. The germline V gene has CDR1 SGHTS and CDR2 YDEGEE. CDR3 bases: TGTGCCAGCAGCCGACTGGACAGGACGAACTCTGGAAACACCATATATTTT. Encoded protein: CASSRLDRTNSGNTIYF.

The V call is TRBV5-4, the J call TRBJ1-1; D call uncertain. The length of the CDR3 is 15 residues. Between the trimmed V and J ends, which lost 4 bases and 0 bases, there was a span of 13 bases. Germline V gene data show CDR1 as SGHNT and CDR2 as YYREEE (reference sequence). The CDR3 region is CASSPRQSMNTEAFF. As DNA, the CDR3 is TGTGCCAGCAGCCCGCGACAATCGATGAACACTGAAGCTTTCTTT.

DNA for the CDR3: TGTGCCAGCAGCCAGGGCCCCGAGACTGTCACAGATACGCAGTATTTT. As protein: CASSQGPETVTDTQYF. This chain uses TRBV5-8 with TRBJ2-3; D might be TRBD1 (5 bases). V was pared by 4 bases and J by 2 bases, with 17 bases between. There are 16 residues in the CDR3. CDR1 and CDR2 (germline): SGHTS, YDEGEE. The full variable domain, rest sourced from reference TRBV5-8 and TRBJ2-3, is EAGVTQSPTHLIKTRGQQATLRCSPISGHTSVYWYQQALGLGLQFLLWYDEGEERNRGNFPPRFSGRQFPNYSSELNVNALELEDSALYLCASSQGPETVTDTQYFGPGTRLTVL.

This rearrangement joins TRBV7-2 to TRBJ2-7; possibly TRBD2 for D (6 bases). Germline loops: CDR1 SGHTA, CDR2 FQGNSA. The V end was cut by 5 bases, the J end by 1 base, with 15 bases between. The CDR3 is 15 residues long. The CDR3 here is CASSHEGLLSYEQYF. The CDR3, as DNA: TGTGCCAGCAGCCACGAGGGACTTCTTTCCTACGAGCAGTACTTC.

The chain couples TRBV19 to TRBJ1-2; D is ambiguous. Trimming pared 3 bases from V and 2 bases from J, leaving 13 bases between. The CDR3 runs to 15 residues. The germline V gene encodes CDR1 LNHDA and CDR2 SQIVND (reference sequence). The CDR3 sequence is CASSIHRGQNYGYTF. CDR3 in DNA: TGTGCCAGTAGTATCCATCGGGGTCAGAACTATGGCTACACCTTC.

This clone has just one count. The chain uses TRBV18 and TRBJ1-2, with TRBD1 matching 10 bases. V shed 2 bases, J shed 6 bases, and the junction held 6 bases outside the gene matches. This CDR3 region has 15 residues. Germline lookup yields CDR1 KGHSH and CDR2 LQKENI. Here the CDR3 DNA reads TGTGCCAGCTCACCATGGGGGACAGGGGAGGATGGCTACACCTTC. It encodes CASSPWGTGEDGYTF.

This sequence joins TRBV14 and TRBJ1-3, with no clear D. Deletions cut 4 bases from V and 0 bases from J, with 10 bases between. Germline assignment: CDR1 SGHDN and CDR2 FVKESK. The CDR3 spans 15 residues. CDR3 amino acids: CASSPRPSSGNTIYF. The DNA of the CDR3 is TGTGCCAGCAGCCCCCGGCCCTCCTCTGGAAACACCATATATTTT. Full variable domain (remainder filled in from reference TRBV14 and TRBJ1-3): EAGVTQFPSHSVIEKGQTVTLRCDPISGHDNLYWYRRVMGKEIKFLLHFVKESKQDESGMPNNRFLAERTGGTYSTLKVQPAELEDSGVYFCASSPRPSSGNTIYFGEGSWLTVV.

J is TRBJ1-1 and V is TRBV6-5; D ambiguous. The germline gives CDR1 MNHEY, CDR2 SVGAGI. V was shortened by 4 bases and J by 3 bases, with 9 bases between the two germline ends. This CDR3 has 13 amino acids. CDR3 protein: CASSLGPYTEAFF. The CDR3 nucleotides read TGTGCCAGCAGTTTAGGGCCGTACACTGAAGCTTTCTTT.